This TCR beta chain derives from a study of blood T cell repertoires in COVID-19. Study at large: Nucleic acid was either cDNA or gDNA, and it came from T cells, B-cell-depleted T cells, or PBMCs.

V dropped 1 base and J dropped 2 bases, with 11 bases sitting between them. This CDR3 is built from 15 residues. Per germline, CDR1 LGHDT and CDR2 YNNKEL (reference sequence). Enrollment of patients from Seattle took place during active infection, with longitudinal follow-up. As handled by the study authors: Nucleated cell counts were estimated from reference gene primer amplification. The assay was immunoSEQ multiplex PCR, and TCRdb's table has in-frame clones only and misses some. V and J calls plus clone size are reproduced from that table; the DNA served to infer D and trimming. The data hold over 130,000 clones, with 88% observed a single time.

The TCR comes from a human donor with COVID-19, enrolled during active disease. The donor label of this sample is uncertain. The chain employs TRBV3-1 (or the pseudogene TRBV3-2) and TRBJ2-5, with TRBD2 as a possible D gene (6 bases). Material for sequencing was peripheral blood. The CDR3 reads CASSQGSRGQETQYF. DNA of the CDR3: TGTGCCAGCAGCCAAGGATCCCGGGGGCAAGAGACCCAGTACTTC.